The 29 T cell receptor beta chains reported below all come from one sample, sequenced in a study of blood T cell repertoires in COVID-19. Libraries were prepared by immunoSEQ multiplex PCR; TCRdb keeps only in-frame clonotypes and omits some of them. The table has some 290,000 clones, about 86% seen once; the top ten hold about 2.9%. The sample was peripheral blood. These receptors were taken from a woman aged 60 to 75 with active or convalescent COVID-19.

This chain connects TRBV7-9 to TRBJ2-7; 8 positions match TRBD2. The CDR3 loop spans 16 amino acids. Germline V CDR1 and CDR2: SEHNR, FQNEAQ (reference sequence). J gave up 2 bases and V 1 base, and 7 bases lay outside the gene matches. CDR3 DNA sequence: TGTGCCAGCAGCTTAGAACCGGGGGGGAGTACCTACGAGCAGTACTTC. Translated: CASSLEPGGSTYEQYF. The full variable domain, in which reference TRBV7-9 and TRBJ2-7 provide the parts outside the CDR3, is DTGVSQNPRHKITKRGQNVTFRCDPISEHNRLYWYRQTLGQGPEFLTYFQNEAQLEKSRLLSDRFSAERPKGSFSTLEIQRTEQGDSAMYLCASSLEPGGSTYEQYFGPGTRLTVT.

V usage is TRBV27 and J usage is TRBJ1-4; a weak D match, TRBD1 (6 bases). Trimming removed 6 bases from V and 5 bases from J, with 19 bases in between. Germline V gives CDR1 MNHEY, CDR2 SMNVEV (reference sequence). The CDR3 runs to 16 residues. CDR3 DNA sequence: TGTGCCAGCAGATCCTCTTTTGGGGGCGAAAATGAAAAACTGTTTTTT. It yields the protein CASRSSFGGENEKLFF.

This clone occurred a few times. The V call is TRBV7-8, the J call TRBJ2-7; possible D gene TRBD1, 6 bases. The CDR3 is 16 amino acids. Trimming removed 1 base at V and 1 base at J, with 14 bases between. CDR1 is SGHVS, CDR2 FQNEAQ, per germline. DNA of the CDR3: TGTGCCAGCAGCTTAGAGGACAGATCGCCATCCTACGAGCAGTACTTC. Translated: CASSLEDRSPSYEQYF. Supplemented by reference TRBV7-8 and TRBJ2-7, the full variable domain reads GAGVSQSPRYKVAKRGQDVALRCDPISGHVSLFWYQQALGQGPEFLTYFQNEAQLDKSGLPSDRFFAERPEGSVSTLKIQRTQQEDSAVYLCASSLEDRSPSYEQYFGPGTRLTVT.

The chain couples TRBV30 to TRBJ1-1; D perhaps matches TRBD1 (5 bases). Looked up from germline, CDR1 is GTSNPN and CDR2 is SVGIG (reference sequence). Trimming took off 0 bases at V and 0 bases at J, with 11 bases between the two ends. The CDR3 sequence is 15 residues long. The CDR3 bases are TGTGCCTGGAGTGTACAAACAGGCATGAACACTGAAGCTTTCTTT. Its protein is CAWSVQTGMNTEAFF.

A few counts support this clone. The chain combines TRBV27 with TRBJ1-5; TRBD1 is a possible D gene (6 bases). Trimming left V 2 bases short and J 0 bases short, with 17 bases between. CDR1 is MNHEY, CDR2 SMNVEV, per germline (reference sequence). CDR3 length equals 18 residues. The CDR3 spells CASSLEASGGASNQPQHF. The CDR3 region has the DNA TGTGCCAGCAGTTTAGAGGCCTCGGGGGGGGCTAGCAATCAGCCCCAGCATTTT.

The genes are TRBV6-2 or TRBV6-3 and TRBJ2-3; 8 bases fit TRBD2. The V gene end was trimmed by 2 bases and the J gene end by 0 bases; junction bases not matched to a gene: 7. Looked up from germline, CDR1 is MNHEY and CDR2 is SVGEGT. CDR3 length equals 17 residues. The CDR3: CASSYRGGFSSTDTQYF. The CDR3 DNA follows: TGTGCCAGCAGTTACCGGGGGGGATTTTCTAGCACAGATACGCAGTATTTT.

The chain has TRBV10-2 and TRBJ2-3; D is undetermined. CDR1 is WSHSY, CDR2 SAAADI, per germline. This CDR3 comprises 14 residues. V was trimmed by 7 bases and J by 2 bases, leaving 13 bases between them. CDR3 residues: CASKRDDFTDTQYF. The CDR3 DNA follows: TGCGCCAGCAAGCGCGACGACTTCACAGATACGCAGTATTTT.

This clone was counted only a few times. The J gene is TRBJ2-7, the V gene TRBV7-9; D not resolved. This CDR3 contains 11 residues. V lost 5 bases and J 2 bases, leaving 4 bases between the germline ends. Germline CDR1 reads SEHNR; CDR2 reads FQNEAQ (reference sequence). The CDR3 DNA reads as TGTGCCAGCAGCCCCGCCTACGAGCAGTACTTC. Translated, it gives CASSPAYEQYF.

The chain recombines TRBV19 with TRBJ1-2, with TRBD1 matching 8 bases. Unmatched junction bases numbered 17, after V lost 10 bases and J lost 7 bases. This CDR3 has 15 amino acids. Germline V gives CDR1 LNHDA, CDR2 SQIVND (reference sequence). CDR3 in amino acids: CATRRPAAGGFGYTF. The CDR3 DNA reads TGTGCCACCAGAAGACCCGCCGCAGGGGGCTTTGGCTACACCTTC. Variable domain in full (rest from reference TRBV19 and TRBJ1-2): DGGITQSPKYLFRKEGQNVTLSCEQNLNHDAMYWYRQDPGQGLRLIYYSQIVNDFQKGDIAEGYSVSREKKESFPLTVTSAQKNPTAFYLCATRRPAAGGFGYTFGSGTRLTVV.

This clone was picked up a small number of times. V usage is TRBV7-9 and J usage is TRBJ2-7; D remains unclear. In germline, CDR1 is SEHNR, CDR2 FQNEAQ (reference sequence). The CDR3 loop spans 12 amino acids. V shed 6 bases and J shed 3 bases, with 9 bases lying between them. CDR3 in DNA: TGTGCCAGCAGTCCCTCCTACTACGAGCAGTACTTC. This codes for CASSPSYYEQYF.

V usage is TRBV7-6 and J usage is TRBJ2-1; possibly TRBD1 for D (6 bases). From germline, CDR1 is SGHVS and CDR2 FNYEAQ. The V gene lost 1 base and the J gene lost 6 bases, with 13 bases spanning the gap. The CDR3 has 15 amino acids. CDR3 nucleotide sequence: TGTGCCAGCAGCTTAGGGCAGGGGTCAGGCAATGAGCAGTTCTTC. This encodes CASSLGQGSGNEQFF.

V is TRBV15 and J is TRBJ1-3, with TRBD1 identical over 7 bases. Looked up from germline, CDR1 is LNHNV and CDR2 is YYDKDF (reference sequence). There are 16 residues in the CDR3. Trimming at V came to 4 bases and at J to 2 bases, leaving 8 bases not matched to a gene. CDR3 in DNA: TGTGCCACCAGCATTGGAAGAGGGGGCACTGGAAACACCATATATTTT. As protein: CATSIGRGGTGNTIYF.

This rearrangement joins TRBV12-2 to TRBJ1-1. TRBV12-2 is a recognized pseudogene. The CDR3 has 14 residues. The CDR3 protein is CASRFPGSNTEAFF. CDR3 in DNA: TGTGCAAGTCGCTTCCCGGGGTCGAACACTGAAGCTTTCTTT.

This clone has just a few counts. The chain recombines TRBV5-4 with TRBJ1-3; D perhaps matches TRBD1 (5 bases). V was trimmed by 5 bases and J by 6 bases, leaving 12 bases between them. The CDR3 consists of 13 residues. CDR1 and CDR2 (germline): SGHNT, YYREEE (reference sequence). The CDR3 loop reads CASRTQGANTIYF. DNA for the CDR3: TGTGCCAGCAGGACGCAGGGCGCAAACACCATATATTTT.

V gene TRBV7-3 combines with J gene TRBJ2-1, with D perhaps TRBD2 (5 bases). Per the germline V gene, CDR1 is SGHTA and CDR2 is FQGTGA. The CDR3 has 16 amino acids. Trimming removed 1 base from V and 5 bases from J, with 15 bases in between. CDR3 DNA sequence: TGTGCCAGCAGCTTAAGACCGGACTCCCCCCACAATGAGCAGTTCTTC. This codes for CASSLRPDSPHNEQFF.

The CDR3 bases are TGTGCCAGCAGTGAAACGACAGGGAGAGGCACAGATACGCAGTATTTT. It is translated as CASSETTGRGTDTQYF. The genes are TRBV6-1 and TRBJ2-3, with 7 bases matching TRBD1. Losses at the gene ends were 2 bases for V and 1 base for J; bases not matched to a gene: 6. The CDR3 has 16 amino acids. Germline loops: CDR1 MNHNS, CDR2 SASEGT.

This chain connects TRBV6-5 to TRBJ2-5; possibly TRBD2 for D (6 bases). The CDR3 length is 15 residues. Germline assignment: CDR1 MNHEY and CDR2 SVGAGI. Between the trimmed V and J ends, which lost 0 bases and 1 base, there was a span of 9 bases. The CDR3 nucleotides read TGTGCCAGCAGTTACTCTGGGGGGACCCAAGAGACCCAGTACTTC. Protein: CASSYSGGTQETQYF.

The gene calls are TRBV10-3 and TRBJ1-3, with D possibly TRBD1 on 5 matching bases. The CDR3 loop spans 13 amino acids. From germline, CDR1 is ENHRY and CDR2 SYGVKD. Trimming took off 10 bases at V and 4 bases at J, with 14 bases between the two ends. CDR3 nucleotides: TGTGCCACCCTGGGCAGGGTAGGAAACACCATATATTTT. Translation gives CATLGRVGNTIYF.

The J gene is TRBJ2-1, the V gene TRBV4-1; 8 nucleotides match TRBD2. The CDR3 loop spans 16 amino acids. Germline trimming cut 11 bases from V and 2 bases from J; bases unmatched to any gene: 14. Per the germline V gene, CDR1 is MGHRA and CDR2 is YSYEKL. The CDR3 DNA reads TGCGCCGCAGCAAGCGGGGGACCTGCCGCCTACAATGAGCAGTTCTTC. Translated: CAAASGGPAAYNEQFF.

The V and J genes are TRBV5-1 and TRBJ2-2; TRBD1 matches 8 bases. Germline V CDR1 and CDR2: SGHRS, YFSETQ. V shed 6 bases and J 4 bases; nucleotides not matched to a gene: 5. The CDR3 consists of 14 residues. The CDR3 is CASTLTGGTGELFF. In nucleotides, the CDR3 is TGCGCCAGCACCCTAACAGGGGGCACCGGGGAGCTGTTTTTT.

This clone was found once. The chain joins TRBV20-1 to TRBJ2-3; no clear D gene. Trimming took off 3 bases at V and 5 bases at J, with 12 bases between the two ends. Per the germline V gene, CDR1 is DFQATT and CDR2 is SNEGSKA (reference sequence). The CDR3 is 13 residues long. CDR3 coding DNA: TGCAGTGCTAGTGTAGCAGCCTTAGATACGCAGTATTTT. As protein: CSASVAALDTQYF.

This CDR3 is CASSNGYHYGYTF. CDR3 in DNA: TGTGCCAGCAGTAACGGTTACCACTATGGCTACACCTTC. The chain joins TRBV5-4 to TRBJ1-2; D is undetermined. Germline V gene data show CDR1 as SGHNT and CDR2 as YYREEE (reference sequence). The CDR3 totals 13 residues. Trimming took off 5 bases at V and 3 bases at J, with 11 bases between the two ends. The variable domain in full, completed from reference TRBV5-4 and TRBJ1-2, reads ETGVTQSPTHLIKTRGQQVTLRCSSQSGHNTVSWYQQALGQGPQFIFQYYREEENGRGNFPPRFSGLQFPNYSSELNVNALELDDSALYLCASSNGYHYGYTFGSGTRLTVV.

The chain recombines TRBV5-4 with TRBJ2-3; 8 bases are a match to TRBD2. Germline V gives CDR1 SGHNT, CDR2 YYREEE (reference sequence). V was pared by 4 bases and J by 2 bases, with 18 bases of the junction left unmatched. The CDR3 spans 19 residues. The CDR3 reads CASSLPGLANPLTTDTQYF. CDR3 nucleotide sequence: TGTGCCAGCAGCCTACCCGGACTAGCCAACCCATTAACCACAGATACGCAGTATTTT. Using reference TRBV5-4 and TRBJ2-3 for the parts outside the CDR3, the full variable domain is ETGVTQSPTHLIKTRGQQVTLRCSSQSGHNTVSWYQQALGQGPQFIFQYYREEENGRGNFPPRFSGLQFPNYSSELNVNALELDDSALYLCASSLPGLANPLTTDTQYFGPGTRLTVL.

The CDR3 nucleotides are TGTGCCAGCAGCCTGGACTTGGAAACCGGGGAGCTGTTTTTT. As protein: CASSLDLETGELFF. The rearrangement uses TRBV7-9 and TRBJ2-2; D is possibly TRBD2 (5 bases). V was trimmed by 5 bases and J by 5 bases, leaving 12 bases between them. The CDR3 runs to 14 residues. The V gene's germline CDR1 is SEHNR and CDR2 FQNEAQ (reference sequence).

This chain uses TRBV5-1 with TRBJ2-7; D is unresolved. Per the germline V gene, CDR1 is SGHRS and CDR2 is YFSETQ. V was shortened by 0 bases and J by 0 bases, with 10 bases between the two germline ends. The CDR3 length is 15 residues. CDR3 coding DNA: TGCGCCAGCAGCTTGGGACAAATCCGCTCCTACGAGCAGTACTTC. It codes for CASSLGQIRSYEQYF.

The rearrangement joins TRBV3-1 (or the pseudogene TRBV3-2) to TRBJ1-6; D unresolved. Trimming took 0 bases from V and 6 from J, leaving 6 bases between them. Germline V gene data show CDR1 as LGHDT and CDR2 as YNNKEL (reference sequence). The CDR3 runs 14 residues. CDR3 DNA sequence: TGTGCCAGCAGCCAAGAGGGGAGTAATTCACCCCTCCACTTT. Translating gives CASSQEGSNSPLHF.

The CDR3 sequence is CASSAIGTGSAKVTGEQFF. CDR3 DNA: TGTGCCAGTAGTGCGATTGGGACAGGGTCCGCGAAGGTTACGGGGGAGCAGTTCTTC. The chain carries TRBV19 and TRBJ2-1; the match to TRBD1 covers 9 bases. CDR1 LNHDA and CDR2 SQIVND come from the germline V gene (reference sequence). The CDR3 sequence is 19 residues long. V lost 5 bases and J lost 10; bases outside the gene matches: 24.

This clone was found a few times. The rearrangement joins TRBV2 to TRBJ2-7; TRBD1 matches at 11 bases. J gave up 2 bases and V 7 bases, and 4 bases lay outside the gene matches. This CDR3 has 14 amino acids. The germline CDR1 and CDR2 sequences are SNHLY and FYNNEI. CDR3 in DNA: TGTGCCAGCATAGAGGGACAGGGGGCCTACGAGCAGTACTTC. It specifies CASIEGQGAYEQYF.

A few counts support this clone. J is TRBJ1-4 and V is TRBV3-1 (or the pseudogene TRBV3-2); 10 bases are a match to TRBD1. The CDR3 extends over 15 amino acids. Germline assignment: CDR1 LGHDT and CDR2 YNNKEL (reference sequence). V lost 4 bases to trimming and J lost 6 bases; unmatched junction nucleotides: 5. CDR3 in DNA: TGTGCCAGCAGCCCCTTCGGGACAGGGGATGAAAAACTGTTTTTT. Translation: CASSPFGTGDEKLFF.